These 9 T cell receptor beta chains were all obtained from the same sample, sequenced in a study of T-cell memory formation after mild COVID-19. MiXCR, applied by TCRdb to the 5' RACE reads, yields one record per CDR3 protein. The repertoire holds just under 150,000 distinct CDR3 sequences, with roughly 21% as singletons. Material: PBMCs or a T cell subset sorted from them (not recorded which). Source of these receptors: an adult woman who had mild COVID-19 (a few samples of this study predate the infection). Cell type and time point are not known.

This clonotype was seen a handful of times. The rearrangement uses TRBV7-8 and TRBJ2-7, with D perhaps matching TRBD2 (6 bases). The CDR3 consists of 15 residues. The germline V gene has CDR1 SGHVS and CDR2 FQNEAQ. Trimming removed 2 bases at V and 3 bases at J, with 14 bases between. CDR3 sequence: CASSLSSGSVYEQYF. The CDR3 coding sequence is TGTGCCAGCAGCTTAAGTTCCGGGAGCGTCTACGAGCAGTACTTC.

The chain combines TRBV5-1 with TRBJ2-5; D gene uncertain. V shed 7 bases and J shed 1 base, with 20 bases lying between them. The CDR3 runs to 16 residues. The germline V gene has CDR1 SGHRS and CDR2 YFSETQ. Here the CDR3 DNA reads TGCGCCAGCCAAACTCTAGGCGCCCCTGGCCAAGAGACCCAGTACTTC. Its protein product is CASQTLGAPGQETQYF.

Sample share makes this clonotype medium-sized. The V gene is TRBV7-2, the J gene TRBJ2-2, with D perhaps matching TRBD2 (6 bases). Germline V gene sequence: CDR1 SGHTA, CDR2 FQGNSA. Deletions cut 5 bases from V and 4 bases from J, with 14 bases between. CDR3 size: 15 residues. CDR3 coding DNA: TGTGCCAGCAGCCTACGGGAGAGGGGCACCGGGGAGCTGTTTTTT. It codes for CASSLRERGTGELFF. The full variable domain, rest sourced from reference TRBV7-2 and TRBJ2-2, is GAGVSQSPSNKVTEKGKDVELRCDPISGHTALYWYRQSLGQGLEFLIYFQGNSAPDKSGLPSDRFSAERTGGSVSTLTIQRTQQEDSAVYLCASSLRERGTGELFFGEGSRLTVL.

The rearrangement links TRBV5-1 to TRBJ2-3; possible D gene TRBD2, 5 bases. The CDR3 has 12 residues. V shed 7 bases and J shed 6 bases, with 12 bases lying between them. From germline, CDR1 is SGHRS and CDR2 YFSETQ. The CDR3 is CASAVEGDTQYF. CDR3 bases: TGCGCCAGCGCCGTTGAGGGCGATACGCAGTATTTT.

The gene calls are TRBV5-4 and TRBJ2-7, with 12 bases aligning to TRBD1. Germline V CDR1 and CDR2: SGHNT, YYREEE (reference sequence). This CDR3 region has 15 residues. Trimming took 8 bases from V and 4 from J; bases not matched to a gene: 10. This CDR3 is CASPDWDRGHYEQYF. DNA for the CDR3: TGTGCCAGTCCAGACTGGGACAGGGGGCATTACGAGCAGTACTTC.

The V call is TRBV5-1, the J call TRBJ2-7; either TRBD1 or TRBD2 may supply D (6 bases each). CDR1 is SGHRS and CDR2 is YFSETQ in the germline V gene. V was cut by 1 base and J by 3 bases, with 20 bases left in between. The CDR3 length is 17 residues. The CDR3 sequence is CASSLTRGPTLNYEQYF. As DNA, the CDR3 is TGCGCCAGCAGCTTGACTCGGGGGCCAACCCTCAACTACGAGCAGTACTTC.

This clonotype has a handful of counts. This sequence joins TRBV29-1 and TRBJ2-7, with D unclear. The germline V gene encodes CDR1 SQVTM and CDR2 ANQGSEA. V lost 4 bases and J lost 1, with 11 bases in between. The CDR3 covers 13 residues. CDR3 in DNA: TGCAGCGTTGTTACAGAGATTTCCTACGAGCAGTACTTC. The encoded protein is CSVVTEISYEQYF.

This clonotype was seen only a few times. The chain employs TRBV20-1 and TRBJ2-5; 10 nucleotides line up with TRBD2. Trimming took 0 bases from V and 5 from J; bases not matched to a gene: 3. The germline CDR1 and CDR2 sequences are DFQATT and SNEGSKA (reference sequence). The CDR3 loop spans 14 amino acids. The CDR3, as DNA: TGCAGTGCTAGAGATCTAGCGGGAGCGGAGACCCAGTACTTC. Protein: CSARDLAGAETQYF.

This clonotype was picked up a small number of times. A read error may produce the germline difference seen at one junction end. The chain recombines TRBV7-2 with TRBJ2-1; possible D gene TRBD2, 5 bases. The CDR3 is made up of 11 amino acids. Germline V lookup: CDR1 SGHTA, CDR2 FQGNSA. DNA of the CDR3: TGTGCCAGCAGCTTGGACTTGAGGGTTCTCTTC. As protein: CASSLDLRVLF.